The clone carrying this TCR beta chain was found a few times. Its antigen is not identified. TCRdb redid the calling of the 5' RACE reads with MiXCR, one entry per CDR3 protein. The sample holds 1,800,000 or so distinct CDR3 sequences, 32% seen once. Healthy Caucasian individuals made up all the donors. This sample was taken from a study of identical twins. Trimming cost V 3 bases and J 9 bases; bases outside gene matches: 12. The germline gives CDR1 DFQATT, CDR2 SNEGSKA (reference sequence). The CDR3 contains 14 residues. Study-level findings and limits: Cord blood beta clonotypes present at high abundance carried fewer insertions; no such pattern appeared in memory repertoires. Modeled out-of-frame TCR alpha sharing in monozygotic twins fell below observed levels.

The receptor's source is a newborn girl in good health. Sequencing used cord blood. The V call is TRBV20-1, the J call TRBJ2-7; TRBD1 matches at 9 bases. The CDR3 loop reads CSARAPGQGKGQYF. The CDR3 DNA sequence: TGCAGTGCTAGGGCTCCGGGACAGGGAAAAGGGCAGTACTTC.